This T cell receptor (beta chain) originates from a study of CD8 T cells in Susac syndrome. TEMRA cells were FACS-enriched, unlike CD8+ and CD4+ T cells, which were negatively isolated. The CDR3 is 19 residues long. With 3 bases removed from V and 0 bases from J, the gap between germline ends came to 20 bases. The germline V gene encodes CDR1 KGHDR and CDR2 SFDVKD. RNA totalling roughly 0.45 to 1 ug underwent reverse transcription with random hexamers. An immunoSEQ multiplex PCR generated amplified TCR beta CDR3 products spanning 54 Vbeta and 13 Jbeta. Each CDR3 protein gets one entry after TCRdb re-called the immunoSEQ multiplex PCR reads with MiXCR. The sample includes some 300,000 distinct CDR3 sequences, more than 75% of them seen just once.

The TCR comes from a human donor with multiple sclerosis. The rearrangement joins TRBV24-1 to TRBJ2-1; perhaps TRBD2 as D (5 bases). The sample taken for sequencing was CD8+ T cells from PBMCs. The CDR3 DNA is TGTGCCACCAGTGATCCCGCCCGGGGAGCGGAAAGCTCCTACAATGAGCAGTTCTTC. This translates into CATSDPARGAESSYNEQFF.